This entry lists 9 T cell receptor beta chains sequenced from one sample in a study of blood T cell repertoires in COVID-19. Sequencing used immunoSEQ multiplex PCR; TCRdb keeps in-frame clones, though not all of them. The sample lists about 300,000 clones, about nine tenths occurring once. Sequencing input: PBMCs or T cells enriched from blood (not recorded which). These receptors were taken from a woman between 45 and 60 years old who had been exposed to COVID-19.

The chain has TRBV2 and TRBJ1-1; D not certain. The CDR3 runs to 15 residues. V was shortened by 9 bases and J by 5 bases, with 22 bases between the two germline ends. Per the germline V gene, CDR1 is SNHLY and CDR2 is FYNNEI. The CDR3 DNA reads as TGTGCCAGAAGAAACCGAGGCCCAACGGGGACTGAAGCTTTCTTT. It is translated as CARRNRGPTGTEAFF.

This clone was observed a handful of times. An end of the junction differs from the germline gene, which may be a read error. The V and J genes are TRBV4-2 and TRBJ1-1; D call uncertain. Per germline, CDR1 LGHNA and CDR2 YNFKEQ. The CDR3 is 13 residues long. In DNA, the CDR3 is TGTGCCAGCAGCCAAGCCCCAGACTCGCTCCTCTGGTTT. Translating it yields CASSQAPDSLLWF.

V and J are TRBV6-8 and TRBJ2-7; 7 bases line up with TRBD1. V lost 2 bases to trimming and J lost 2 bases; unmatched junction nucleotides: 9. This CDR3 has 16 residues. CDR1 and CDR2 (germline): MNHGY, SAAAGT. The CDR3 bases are TGTGCCAGCAGTTACCCTGGGACAGAACCTCCCTACGAGCAGTACTTC. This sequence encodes CASSYPGTEPPYEQYF.

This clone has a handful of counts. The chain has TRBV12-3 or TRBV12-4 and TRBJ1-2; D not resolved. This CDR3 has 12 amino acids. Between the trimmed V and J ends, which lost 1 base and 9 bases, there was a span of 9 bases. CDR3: CASSLGAWSYTF. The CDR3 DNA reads TGTGCCAGCAGTTTAGGGGCCTGGAGCTACACCTTC.

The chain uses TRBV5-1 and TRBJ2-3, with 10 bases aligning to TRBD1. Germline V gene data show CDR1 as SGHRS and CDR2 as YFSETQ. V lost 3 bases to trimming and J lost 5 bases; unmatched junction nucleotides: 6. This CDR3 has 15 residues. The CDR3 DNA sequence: TGCGCCAGCAGCTCCCGGACAGGGGGTGAAGATACGCAGTATTTT. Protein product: CASSSRTGGEDTQYF.

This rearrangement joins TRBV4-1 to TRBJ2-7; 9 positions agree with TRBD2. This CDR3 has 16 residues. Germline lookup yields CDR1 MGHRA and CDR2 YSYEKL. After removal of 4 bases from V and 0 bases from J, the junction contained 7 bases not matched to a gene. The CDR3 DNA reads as TGCGCCAGCAGCCTTACTAGCGGGCGGAGCTCCTACGAGCAGTACTTC. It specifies CASSLTSGRSSYEQYF.

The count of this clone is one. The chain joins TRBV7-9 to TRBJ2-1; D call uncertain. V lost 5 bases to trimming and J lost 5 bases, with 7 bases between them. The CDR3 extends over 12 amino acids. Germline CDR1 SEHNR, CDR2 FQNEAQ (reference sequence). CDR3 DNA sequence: TGTGCCAGCAGCGTACCTAACAATGAGCAGTTCTTC. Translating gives CASSVPNNEQFF.

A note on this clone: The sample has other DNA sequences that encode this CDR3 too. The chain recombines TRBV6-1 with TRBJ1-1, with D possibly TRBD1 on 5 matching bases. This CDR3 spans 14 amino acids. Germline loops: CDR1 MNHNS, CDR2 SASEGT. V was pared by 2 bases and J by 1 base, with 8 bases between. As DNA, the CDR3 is TGTGCCAGCAGTGAATTAAGGGGGAACACTGAAGCTTTCTTT. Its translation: CASSELRGNTEAFF.

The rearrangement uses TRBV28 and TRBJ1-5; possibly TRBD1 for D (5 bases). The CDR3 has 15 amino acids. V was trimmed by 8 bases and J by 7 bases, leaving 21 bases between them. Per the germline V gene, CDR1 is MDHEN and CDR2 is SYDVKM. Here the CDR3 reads CASLIGTTILQPQHF. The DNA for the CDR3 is TGTGCCAGCCTTATAGGGACTACTATATTACAGCCCCAGCATTTT.